The 17 T cell receptor beta chains below were found in one sample sequenced in a study of shared clonotypes between healthy human individuals. Naive CD8 cells, CD45RO-negative and positively selected for CCR7, excluded terminally differentiated effector memory CD45RA+ cells. Sequenced by immunoSEQ multiplex PCR; TCRdb stores in-frame clones only, minus some. The profile shows around 600,000 clones, roughly 98% of them singletons. The material sequenced was naive CD8+ T cells sorted from blood. Receptors were obtained from a man aged 25 to 45 in good health.

This clone was recorded once. The chain employs TRBV4-2 and TRBJ1-2; TRBD1 might be the D (5 bases). Per germline, CDR1 LGHNA and CDR2 YNFKEQ. This CDR3 has 16 residues. With 3 bases removed from V and 5 bases from J, the gap between germline ends came to 19 bases. In DNA form, the CDR3 reads TGTGCCAGCAGCCAGAAACCTCAAGACAGCAGATATGGCTACACCTTC. It specifies CASSQKPQDSRYGYTF.

The CDR3 sequence is CASSGAYEQYF. CDR3 bases: TGTGCCAGCTCCGGTGCCTACGAGCAGTACTTC. J is TRBJ2-7 and V is TRBV11-2, with D unresolved. Trimming left V 8 bases short and J 2 bases short, with 7 bases between. CDR3 length: 11 residues. The V gene's germline CDR1 is SGHAT and CDR2 FQNNGV.

This chain links TRBV11-2 with TRBJ2-1, with no clear D. V shed 5 bases and J shed 8 bases, with 13 bases lying between them. This CDR3 spans 13 amino acids. CDR1 and CDR2 (germline): SGHAT, FQNNGV. The CDR3 DNA is TGTGCCAGCAGCCCTATTAACAGTCATGAGCAGTTCTTC. Encoded protein: CASSPINSHEQFF.

The chain combines TRBV2 with TRBJ2-7, with 9 bases aligning to TRBD2. Germline assignment: CDR1 SNHLY and CDR2 FYNNEI. The CDR3 consists of 14 residues. The V segment lost 8 bases and the J segment 1 base; nucleotides outside the gene matches: 6. The DNA for the CDR3 is TGTGCCAGCCTAGGGCGGGAGGGGTCCTACGAGCAGTACTTC. Translation gives CASLGREGSYEQYF.

CDR3: CASSQAVSGNTGELFF. As DNA, the CDR3 is TGCGCCAGCAGCCAAGCAGTAAGTGGGAACACCGGGGAGCTGTTTTTT. The chain links TRBV4-3 to TRBJ2-2; D gene ambiguous. Germline V gene lookup returns CDR1 LGHNA and CDR2 YSLEER. V was shortened by 1 base and J by 1 base, with 10 bases between the two germline ends. The CDR3 spans 16 residues.

This clone was picked up one time. The V and J genes are TRBV15 and TRBJ2-1, with 8 bases fitting TRBD2. This CDR3 is 15 amino acids long. V lost 1 base to trimming and J lost 6 bases; unmatched junction nucleotides: 5. Per germline, CDR1 LNHNV and CDR2 YYDKDF (reference sequence). CDR3: CATSRGGTRINEQFF. In DNA form, the CDR3 reads TGTGCCACCAGCAGAGGTGGGACTAGAATCAATGAGCAGTTCTTC.

V gene TRBV5-1 combines with J gene TRBJ2-7, with a tentative D call TRBD1 (6 bases). Germline V gene lookup returns CDR1 SGHRS and CDR2 YFSETQ. Between the trimmed V and J ends, which lost 0 bases and 3 bases, there was a span of 13 bases. The CDR3 loop spans 15 amino acids. Here the CDR3 reads CASSLVQGGDYEQYF. The DNA of the CDR3 is TGCGCCAGCAGCTTGGTACAGGGTGGGGACTACGAGCAGTACTTC.

Here the CDR3 reads CASGGRATDTQYF. The CDR3 DNA follows: TGTGCCAGCGGCGGGAGGGCCACAGATACGCAGTATTTT. V is TRBV7-9 and J is TRBJ2-3, with 9 positions matching TRBD2. This CDR3 has 13 residues. V trimming: 8 bases; J trimming: 2 bases; junction bases outside the gene matches: 2. CDR1 SEHNR and CDR2 FQNEAQ come from the germline V gene (reference sequence).

To note about this clone: At the DNA level, this CDR3 is encoded by other sequences in the same sample as well. The chain employs TRBV27 and TRBJ2-5, with D unresolved. This CDR3 has 13 amino acids. Germline CDR1 is MNHEY and CDR2 is SMNVEV (reference sequence). Trimming removed 2 bases at V and 5 bases at J, with 9 bases between. CDR3 region: CASSLLGSETQYF. CDR3 DNA: TGTGCCAGCAGTTTACTAGGTTCGGAGACCCAGTACTTC.

This sequence joins TRBV4-2 and TRBJ2-7; D call uncertain. Germline V gene sequence: CDR1 LGHNA, CDR2 YNFKEQ. V was cut by 0 bases and J by 5 bases, with 8 bases left in between. The CDR3 sequence is 13 residues long. CDR3 coding DNA: TGTGCCAGCAGCCAAGATTCTGGCAACGAGCAGTACTTC. Protein product: CASSQDSGNEQYF.

This sequence joins TRBV7-8 and TRBJ2-3; no clear D gene. CDR1 and CDR2 (germline): SGHVS, FQNEAQ. Trimming removed 1 base at V and 0 bases at J, with 8 bases between. The CDR3 is 15 amino acids. CDR3 region: CASSLDNLSTDTQYF. Written as DNA, the CDR3 is TGTGCCAGCAGCTTAGATAACTTAAGCACAGATACGCAGTATTTT.

This chain connects TRBV5-6 to TRBJ2-2; D is uncertain. The CDR3 is 13 amino acids. V dropped 0 bases and J dropped 5 bases, with 5 bases sitting between them. Per germline, CDR1 SGHDT and CDR2 YYEEEE. The CDR3 nucleotides read TGTGCCAGCAGCTTGGTGGGGACCGGGGAGCTGTTTTTT. Protein sequence: CASSLVGTGELFF.

The chain carries TRBV4-3 and TRBJ2-7; D is unclear. V shed 0 bases and J shed 4 bases, with 25 bases lying between them. Germline V gives CDR1 LGHNA, CDR2 YSLEER. The CDR3 runs to 19 residues. CDR3 nucleotide sequence: TGCGCCAGCAGCCAAGATCCTCACTCCATAGTTGGAGAAGGGTACGAGCAGTACTTC. Translation gives CASSQDPHSIVGEGYEQYF.

A word on this clone: This sample includes further DNA sequences coding for the same CDR3. This rearrangement joins TRBV7-3 to TRBJ2-7; D remains ambiguous. The V gene lost 3 bases and the J gene lost 3 bases, with 12 bases spanning the gap. Germline loops: CDR1 SGHTA, CDR2 FQGTGA. CDR3 size: 14 residues. The CDR3 reads CASSFFGGDYEQYF. The CDR3 DNA sequence: TGTGCCAGCAGCTTTTTCGGCGGTGACTACGAGCAGTACTTC.

This chain joins TRBV6-5 and TRBJ2-7; 10 bases match TRBD1. The J segment lost 7 bases and the V segment lost 2 bases, leaving 8 bases of the junction unmatched. Per the germline V gene, CDR1 is MNHEY and CDR2 is SVGAGI. The CDR3 contains 15 residues. CDR3 protein: CASSYTWDRGWEQYF. CDR3 sequence (DNA): TGTGCCAGCAGTTACACCTGGGACAGGGGCTGGGAGCAGTACTTC.

The gene calls are TRBV6-5 and TRBJ2-1, with 8 nucleotides matching TRBD2. V was pared by 5 bases and J by 10 bases, with 1 base of the junction left unmatched. Germline CDR1 and CDR2: MNHEY and SVGAGI. The CDR3 has 11 residues. CDR3 sequence: CASSLAGEQFF. Here the CDR3 DNA reads TGTGCCAGCAGTCTAGCGGGCGAGCAGTTCTTC.

This clone was counted a single time. The V call is TRBV15, the J call TRBJ2-1; TRBD2 matches at 8 bases. CDR1 and CDR2 (germline): LNHNV, YYDKDF (reference sequence). This CDR3 comprises 21 residues. After removal of 3 bases from V and 1 base from J, the junction contained 20 bases not matched to a gene. The DNA of the CDR3 is TGTGCCACCAGCAGTTCCGTTAGCGGGGTCTCGTTCTATGGGTCCTACAATGAGCAGTTCTTC. Translated: CATSSSVSGVSFYGSYNEQFF.